The 5 T cell receptor beta chains given below trace back to one sample, sequenced in a study of OX40 agonist ivuxolimab in advanced cancers. The library was made by the immunoSEQ multiplex PCR assay. The immuneACCESS repertoire file appears here via TCRdb, limited to in-frame rearrangements. These files lack a portion of the clones; in checked studies, under half of the deficit traces to unresolved V genes, and the cause of the others is not known. In this sample the table shows around 15,000 clones, over 70% of which occur a single time. Jointly, the top ten make up 9.5% to 15% of the sample. Here the sequenced sample was CD4+ or CD8+ T cells sorted from blood, taken in a trial of the OX40 agonist ivuxolimab. These receptors were collected from an adult with an advanced solid tumor such as melanoma, head and neck, liver or kidney cancer.

V usage is TRBV4-3 and J usage is TRBJ1-2; tentative D call: TRBD1 (6 bases). The V end was cut by 6 bases, the J end by 4 bases, with 24 bases between. Germline V gene sequence: CDR1 LGHNA, CDR2 YSLEER. The CDR3 length is 17 residues. The CDR3: CASRPRSGDQGLYGYTF. As DNA, the CDR3 is TGCGCCAGCAGACCCCGGTCGGGGGACCAGGGGCTCTATGGCTACACCTTC.

This clone was counted once. The rearrangement joins TRBV4-1 to TRBJ1-5; D gene unclear. From germline, CDR1 is MGHRA and CDR2 YSYEKL. V lost 1 base and J 7 bases, leaving 17 bases between the germline ends. This CDR3 has 16 residues. Here the CDR3 DNA reads TGCGCCAGCAGCCAAGCGGGGAAGGGCCAAGGGCAGCCCCAGCATTTT. Its protein is CASSQAGKGQGQPQHF.

The chain combines TRBV7-2 with TRBJ2-7, with a possible D match to TRBD2 (7 bases). V shed 4 bases and J shed 7 bases, with 14 bases lying between them. CDR1 is SGHTA, CDR2 FQGNSA, per germline. There are 13 residues in the CDR3. The CDR3 DNA is TGTGCCAGCAGCTACCTACAGGGAGGGGAGCAGTACTTC. Translating it yields CASSYLQGGEQYF.

This chain uses TRBV7-8 with TRBJ2-2; 7 bases match TRBD1. Germline CDR1 reads SGHVS; CDR2 reads FQNEAQ. The junction had 3 bases not matched to a gene; V was cut back by 5 bases and J by 0 bases. The CDR3 extends over 15 amino acids. CDR3 sequence (DNA): TGTGCCAGCAGCCTCGGGACAGCGAACACCGGGGAGCTGTTTTTT. It encodes CASSLGTANTGELFF. The full variable domain, rest sourced from reference TRBV7-8 and TRBJ2-2, is GAGVSQSPRYKVAKRGQDVALRCDPISGHVSLFWYQQALGQGPEFLTYFQNEAQLDKSGLPSDRFFAERPEGSVSTLKIQRTQQEDSAVYLCASSLGTANTGELFFGEGSRLTVL.

The chain has TRBV30 and TRBJ2-7; tentative D call: TRBD1 (5 bases). Per germline, CDR1 GTSNPN and CDR2 SVGIG (reference sequence). The CDR3 sequence is 13 residues long. The CDR3 sequence is CACYRSEAYEQYF. The CDR3, as DNA: TGTGCTTGCTACAGGAGTGAGGCCTACGAGCAGTACTTC. The full variable domain, with the rest looked up from reference TRBV30 and TRBJ2-7, is SQTIHQWPATLVQPVGSPLSLECTVEGTSNPNLYWYRQAAGRGLQLLFYSVGIGQISSEVPQNLSASRPQDRQFILSSKKLLLSDSGFYLCACYRSEAYEQYFGPGTRLTVT.